These 21 T cell receptor beta chains came from one sample sequenced in a study of memory CD4+ T cells and cytomegalovirus serostatus. The sort gate was single viable CD3+CD4+CD8-CD45RO+ cells for memory CD4+ T cells. TCRdb's copy holds only in-frame clones and misses some; the assay was immunoSEQ multiplex PCR. Here the sample spans approximately 61,000 clones, 80% being singletons. The specimen sequenced was memory CD4+ T cells from blood. The receptor set was obtained from an adult in good health and CMV-seronegative. Some clones in this sample may be carry-over from other donors' samples.

The chain carries TRBV7-9 and TRBJ1-4, with 9 bases that match TRBD1. The germline CDR1 and CDR2 sequences are SEHNR and FQNEAQ (reference sequence). V shed 5 bases, J shed 7 bases, and the junction held 11 bases outside the gene matches. The CDR3 length is 16 residues. CDR3 amino acids: CASSPAGTGSSEKLFF. CDR3 coding DNA: TGTGCCAGCAGCCCAGCAGGGACAGGGAGTAGTGAAAAACTGTTTTTT.

The genes are TRBV5-4 and TRBJ2-3; D gene uncertain. CDR3 length: 14 amino acids. Trimming took off 3 bases at V and 2 bases at J, with 10 bases between the two ends. Germline CDR1 SGHNT, CDR2 YYREEE (reference sequence). The DNA for the CDR3 is TGTGCCAGCAGCTCAAGACTGCACACAGATACGCAGTATTTT. This gives the protein CASSSRLHTDTQYF.

The chain employs TRBV28 and TRBJ2-7; D is unclear. Germline CDR1 is MDHEN and CDR2 is SYDVKM. The V end lost 1 base, the J end lost 2 bases, and 6 bases lay between the germline ends. This CDR3 contains 13 residues. The CDR3 is CASSLSPPYEQYF. The CDR3 nucleotides are TGTGCCAGCAGTTTATCCCCCCCCTACGAGCAGTACTTC.

The V and J genes are TRBV19 and TRBJ1-5, with TRBD1 matching 11 bases. From germline, CDR1 is LNHDA and CDR2 SQIVND (reference sequence). V was pared by 9 bases and J by 6 bases, with 13 bases of the junction left unmatched. CDR3 length equals 16 residues. CDR3: CASSRPGQGGGQPQHF. The DNA for the CDR3 is TGTGCCAGCTCTAGGCCGGGACAGGGGGGAGGTCAGCCCCAGCATTTT.

This clone has only one observation. The chain is built from TRBV19 and TRBJ2-1; TRBD2 matches 8 bases. V trimming: 3 bases; J trimming: 5 bases; junction bases outside the gene matches: 3. The germline gives CDR1 LNHDA, CDR2 SQIVND (reference sequence). The CDR3 loop spans 14 amino acids. The CDR3 sequence is CASSIERENNEQFF. The CDR3 DNA reads as TGTGCCAGTAGTATCGAGCGGGAGAACAATGAGCAGTTCTTC.

Remarks on this clone: The sample carries other DNA sequences with the same CDR3. Here the CDR3 DNA reads TGTGCCAGCAGCCCGGACAGGGGAGGAGGCTATGGCTACACCTTC. Protein sequence: CASSPDRGGGYGYTF. The chain carries TRBV2 and TRBJ1-2; 9 positions match TRBD1. CDR3 length equals 15 residues. V was clipped by 6 bases and J by 4 bases; unmatched bases: 9. Per germline, CDR1 SNHLY and CDR2 FYNNEI.

A single count supports this clone. The rearrangement links TRBV21-1 to TRBJ2-2; the DNA was not used to check the table's D call, TRBD2. TRBV21-1 is deemed a pseudogene. The CDR3 sequence is 15 residues long. The DNA for the CDR3 is TGTGCCAGCAGCAAAGAAAGAGGGAACACCGGGGAGCTGTTTTTT. Translating it yields CASSKERGNTGELFF.

This clone has more than one count but fewer than ten. This chain connects TRBV5-4 to TRBJ1-2; 10 bases are a match to TRBD1. The CDR3 length is 13 residues. The V segment lost 5 bases and the J segment 8 bases; nucleotides outside the gene matches: 6. Per the germline V gene, CDR1 is SGHNT and CDR2 is YYREEE (reference sequence). The CDR3: CASSTRDRGGYTF. For the CDR3, the DNA is TGTGCCAGCAGTACCCGGGACAGGGGAGGCTACACCTTC.

The genes are TRBV7-9 and TRBJ1-3, with 7 nucleotides matching TRBD1. Germline CDR1 SEHNR, CDR2 FQNEAQ (reference sequence). The CDR3 spans 14 residues. J was trimmed by 4 bases and V by 4 bases; bases with no gene match: 4. The CDR3 reads CASSYGTAGNTIYF. CDR3 DNA: TGTGCCAGCAGCTACGGGACAGCAGGAAACACCATATATTTT. The variable domain in full, with the rest retrieved from reference TRBV7-9 and TRBJ1-3, is DTGVSQNPRHKITKRGQNVTFRCDPISEHNRLYWYRQTLGQGPEFLTYFQNEAQLEKSRLLSDRFSAERPKGSFSTLEIQRTEQGDSAMYLCASSYGTAGNTIYFGEGSWLTVV.

The rearrangement uses TRBV5-1 and TRBJ2-1; 10 nucleotides align to TRBD2. The CDR3 runs to 20 residues. Germline assignment: CDR1 SGHRS and CDR2 YFSETQ. V dropped 2 bases and J dropped 7; count of bases not matched to a gene: 21. CDR3 amino acids: CASSLEPNSGRHSGRNEQFF. The CDR3 DNA follows: TGCGCCAGCAGCTTAGAACCCAATAGCGGGAGGCACTCAGGGAGGAATGAGCAGTTCTTC.

This clone was seen more than once but under ten times. The V and J genes are TRBV9 and TRBJ2-3; perhaps TRBD2 as D (5 bases). Trimming removed 0 bases at V and 1 base at J, with 6 bases between. CDR3 length equals 14 residues. Germline CDR1 is SGDLS and CDR2 is YYNGEE. In DNA, the CDR3 is TGTGCCAGCAGCGTAGAGGGAGGCACAGATACGCAGTATTTT. Its protein product is CASSVEGGTDTQYF. Using reference TRBV9 and TRBJ2-3 for the parts outside the CDR3, the full variable domain is DSGVTQTPKHLITATGQRVTLRCSPRSGDLSVYWYQQSLDQGLQFLIQYYNGEERAKGNILERFSAQQFPDLHSELNLSSLELGDSALYFCASSVEGGTDTQYFGPGTRLTVL.

This clone rates as medium-sized. This chain joins TRBV7-2 and TRBJ1-2, with D perhaps TRBD1 (5 bases). The germline CDR1 and CDR2 sequences are SGHTA and FQGNSA. This CDR3 has 13 residues. The V end was cut by 1 base, the J end by 8 bases, with 11 bases between. The CDR3 sequence is CASSLGGAQGYTF. For the CDR3, the DNA is TGTGCCAGCAGCTTAGGAGGGGCGCAAGGCTACACCTTC.

This chain links TRBV27 with TRBJ2-7; D possibly uses TRBD1 or TRBD2 (5 bases each). Trimming shortened V by 3 bases and J by 0 bases, and 12 bases separated the two germline ends. CDR1 and CDR2 from the germline V gene are MNHEY and SMNVEV (reference sequence). This CDR3 contains 15 residues. CDR3 DNA: TGTGCCAGCAGTTTTTCGGGACCCAACTCCTACGAGCAGTACTTC. Protein: CASSFSGPNSYEQYF.

The rearrangement links TRBV5-6 to TRBJ2-7; 7 bases line up with TRBD1. The V and J ends lost 1 base and 4 bases, in that order; junction bases with no gene match: 2. Germline V CDR1 and CDR2: SGHDT, YYEEEE. The CDR3 has 13 residues. The CDR3 DNA is TGTGCCAGCAGCTTGCACAGGGGTTACGAGCAGTACTTC. It specifies CASSLHRGYEQYF.

The chain carries TRBV7-8 and TRBJ1-3, with D tentatively TRBD1 (6 bases). This CDR3 has 20 amino acids. Trimming removed 5 bases at V and 4 bases at J, with 30 bases between. The germline V gene encodes CDR1 SGHVS and CDR2 FQNEAQ. CDR3 bases: TGTGCCAGCAGCCCCCTCTTAGGGGGGATTACACCAAGGGGAGGAAACACCATATATTTT. Its protein is CASSPLLGGITPRGGNTIYF. The full variable domain, with the rest looked up from reference TRBV7-8 and TRBJ1-3, is GAGVSQSPRYKVAKRGQDVALRCDPISGHVSLFWYQQALGQGPEFLTYFQNEAQLDKSGLPSDRFFAERPEGSVSTLKIQRTQQEDSAVYLCASSPLLGGITPRGGNTIYFGEGSWLTVV.

Only a few counts were recorded for this clone. CDR3 loop: CSVLGNYGYTF. In nucleotides, the CDR3 is TGCAGTGTTTTGGGGAACTATGGCTACACCTTC. This chain joins TRBV20-1 and TRBJ1-2; D gene unclear. The CDR3 totals 11 residues. Germline CDR1 is DFQATT and CDR2 is SNEGSKA (reference sequence). Trimming cost V 7 bases and J 2 bases, with 8 bases left between them.

The chain links TRBV9 to TRBJ2-4; D is unclear. The V end was cut by 0 bases, the J end by 8 bases, with 12 bases between. The CDR3 has 14 amino acids. Germline CDR1 is SGDLS and CDR2 is YYNGEE. The CDR3, as DNA: TGTGCCAGCAGCGTAGAGGCCCTTGGGGACATTCAGTACTTC. Protein: CASSVEALGDIQYF.

This clone appeared many times. J is TRBJ1-1 and V is TRBV2; no definite D call. Trimming took 7 bases from V and 6 from J, leaving 9 bases between them. The CDR3 runs 11 residues. Germline values: CDR1 SNHLY, CDR2 FYNNEI. The chain's CDR3 is CASTLRAEAFF. The CDR3 region has the DNA TGTGCCAGCACCCTACGGGCTGAAGCTTTCTTT.

This rearrangement joins TRBV5-8 to TRBJ1-6; D not resolved. This CDR3 comprises 14 residues. Germline V gene lookup returns CDR1 SGHTS and CDR2 YDEGEE. Trimming removed 3 bases at V and 6 bases at J, with 10 bases between. DNA of the CDR3: TGTGCCAGCAGCTCCCGGGTCTTTAATTCACCCCTCCACTTT. It is translated as CASSSRVFNSPLHF.

The V and J genes are TRBV7-6 and TRBJ2-7, with 9 nucleotides matching TRBD2. The germline V gene has CDR1 SGHVS and CDR2 FNYEAQ. V trimming: 3 bases; J trimming: 6 bases; junction bases outside the gene matches: 6. This CDR3 comprises 14 residues. Written as DNA, the CDR3 is TGTGCCAGCAGCTTTATGACAGCGGGAGGCGAGCAGTACTTC. As protein: CASSFMTAGGEQYF.

This chain connects TRBV28 to TRBJ2-3, with TRBD1 as a possible D gene (6 bases). CDR1 and CDR2 from the germline V gene are MDHEN and SYDVKM. Trimming removed 1 base from V and 6 bases from J, with 11 bases in between. The CDR3 contains 14 residues. CDR3 bases: TGTGCCAGCAGTTTATTCAGGGGACGGGATACGCAGTATTTT. Translation gives CASSLFRGRDTQYF.